These 11 T cell receptor beta chains were all obtained from the same sample, sequenced in a study of regulatory T cells in long-lasting Graves disease. Assembly of TCR beta libraries relied on iRepertoire HTBI primers together with Arm-PCR of CDR3 regions. A single record per CDR3 protein comes from TCRdb applying MiXCR to the multiplex PCR reads. In the table there are 560,000 or so distinct CDR3 sequences, 15% to 20% of which are singletons. The time point was: newly diagnosed GD, antithyroid drugs for less than 3 months. From RNA extracted from PBMCs, the TCR library was made. These same data were also listed under a study on T cells in Graves' hyperthyroidism and ophthalmopathy.

Sequences were derived from peripheral blood mononuclear cells (PBMCs), sampled at new diagnosis, from a patient treated with antithyroid drugs. The origin of the receptors is a young man with Graves disease.

DNA for the CDR3: TGTGCCAGCAGCTTAGTTGCCCTTGGTGAGCAGTTCTTC. It encodes CASSLVALGEQFF. J is TRBJ2-1 and V is TRBV11-3, with D uncertain. Per the germline V gene, CDR1 is SGHNT and CDR2 is YENEEA. V dropped 1 base and J dropped 9 bases, with 10 bases sitting between them. The CDR3 is 13 residues long.

This clonotype was seen repeatedly, ten times or more. The CDR3 sequence: CASSPWGAADTQYF. The CDR3 DNA sequence: TGTGCCAGCTCACCATGGGGGGCCGCAGATACGCAGTATTTT. This rearrangement joins TRBV18 to TRBJ2-3; the D call may be TRBD1 or TRBD2 (6 bases each). This CDR3 region has 14 residues. V was pared by 2 bases and J by 4 bases, with 10 bases between. Germline loops: CDR1 KGHSH, CDR2 LQKENI. Looking up the rest from reference TRBV18 and TRBJ2-3 gives the full variable domain: NAGVMQNPRHLVRRRGQEARLRCSPMKGHSHVYWYRQLPEEGLKFMVYLQKENIIDESGMPKERFSAEFPKEGPSILRIQQVVRGDSAAYFCASSPWGAADTQYFGPGTRLTVL.

This clonotype was seen a handful of times. The V and J genes are TRBV20-1 and TRBJ2-1; perhaps D is TRBD1 or TRBD2 (6 bases each). The CDR3 spans 17 residues. Trimming removed 1 base from V and 3 bases from J, with 19 bases in between. The germline CDR1 and CDR2 sequences are DFQATT and SNEGSKA (reference sequence). In DNA, the CDR3 is TGCAGTGCTAGAGCAAACGGGGGCGGGCTCCGCTACAATGAGCAGTTCTTC. This codes for CSARANGGGLRYNEQFF.

This clonotype was counted many times. The DNA for the CDR3 is TGTGCCAGCAGTCCCCTCTGGGACCCCGGGGGGGAGTTCTTC. This gives the protein CASSPLWDPGGEFF. The rearrangement links TRBV28 to TRBJ2-1; TRBD2 matches 8 bases. J was trimmed by 14 bases and V by 5 bases; bases with no gene match: 14. Germline assignment: CDR1 MDHEN and CDR2 SYDVKM. CDR3 size: 14 residues.

This clonotype was seen repeatedly, ten times or more. This chain connects TRBV28 to TRBJ2-2, with D perhaps being TRBD1 or TRBD2 (5 bases each). The CDR3 loop spans 17 amino acids. Per the germline V gene, CDR1 is MDHEN and CDR2 is SYDVKM. Trimming left V 3 bases short and J 1 base short, with 15 bases between. This CDR3 reads CASSFGLGRMNTGELFF. CDR3 bases: TGTGCCAGCAGTTTCGGGTTGGGACGGATGAACACCGGGGAGCTGTTTTTT.

This clonotype has a handful of counts. The V and J genes are TRBV29-1 and TRBJ1-5, with 12 positions matching TRBD1. Trimming removed 4 bases from V and 4 bases from J; junction bases left unmatched: 8. The CDR3 is 16 residues long. Germline V gives CDR1 SQVTM, CDR2 ANQGSEA. CDR3 region: CSVVTGTGGPNQPQHF. The DNA for the CDR3 is TGCAGCGTTGTTACCGGGACAGGGGGCCCAAATCAGCCCCAGCATTTT.

This clonotype was found a few times. The V and J genes are TRBV27 and TRBJ2-3; 7 bases match TRBD2. Germline CDR1 is MNHEY and CDR2 is SMNVEV (reference sequence). V trimming: 4 bases; J trimming: 4 bases; junction bases outside the gene matches: 14. The CDR3 covers 17 residues. CDR3 sequence reads: CASSSGSGIYKADTQYF. CDR3 DNA: TGTGCCAGCAGTTCGGGGAGCGGGATTTATAAAGCAGATACGCAGTATTTT.

V is TRBV9 and J is TRBJ2-3; 8 bases line up with TRBD1. CDR3 length: 18 amino acids. Germline lookup yields CDR1 SGDLS and CDR2 YYNGEE. After removal of 0 bases from V and 1 base from J, the junction contained 10 bases not matched to a gene. The CDR3 loop reads CASSVASIQGDGTDTQYF. The CDR3 DNA is TGTGCCAGCAGCGTAGCTTCCATACAGGGGGATGGCACAGATACGCAGTATTTT. The full variable domain, in which reference TRBV9 and TRBJ2-3 provide the parts outside the CDR3, is DSGVTQTPKHLITATGQRVTLRCSPRSGDLSVYWYQQSLDQGLQFLIQYYNGEERAKGNILERFSAQQFPDLHSELNLSSLELGDSALYFCASSVASIQGDGTDTQYFGPGTRLTVL.

A word on this clonotype: Just one base apart from a much larger clone, this may be a read error. The chain is built from TRBV2 and TRBJ2-4; 10 positions agree with TRBD2. This CDR3 is built from 19 residues. Germline V CDR1 and CDR2: SNHLY, FYNNEI. The junction had 14 bases not matched to a gene; V was cut back by 6 bases and J by 0 bases. CDR3 sequence (DNA): TGTGCCAGCAGAATTGGACTAGCGGCAGGCTCACTAGCCAAAAACATTCAGTACTTC. Residues: CASRIGLAAGSLAKNIQYF. Full variable domain (missing parts from reference TRBV2 and TRBJ2-4): EPEVTQTPSHQVTQMGQEVILRCVPISNHLYFYWYRQILGQKVEFLVSFYNNEISEKSEIFDDQFSVERPDGSNFTLKIRSTKLEDSAMYFCASRIGLAAGSLAKNIQYFGAGTRLSVL.

Ten or more counts support this clonotype. The chain links TRBV18 to TRBJ2-1; 13 nucleotides agree with TRBD2. This CDR3 is built from 16 residues. V lost 2 bases to trimming and J lost 6 bases; unmatched junction nucleotides: 4. In germline, CDR1 is KGHSH, CDR2 LQKENI. CDR3 loop: CASSPTSGRALNEQFF. CDR3 DNA: TGTGCCAGCTCACCAACTAGCGGGAGGGCCCTCAATGAGCAGTTCTTC.

As to this clonotype: Being one base from a much bigger clone, this may be a read error. The J gene is TRBJ2-5, the V gene TRBV20-1, with D perhaps TRBD1 (5 bases). Per germline, CDR1 DFQATT and CDR2 SNEGSKA (reference sequence). This CDR3 has 16 residues. Trimming stripped 1 base from V and 4 bases from J, with 19 bases between. The CDR3 is CSARGIKDTVGETQYF. The CDR3 region has the DNA TGCAGTGCTAGAGGCATAAAGGACACAGTGGGAGAGACCCAGTACTTC.